This T cell receptor (beta chain) was found in a study of a mutant IDH1 vaccine in newly diagnosed glioma. About the study: Treated patients showed a male proportion of approximately 62%, a female proportion of about 40%, and a mean age of about 44 years. Most had both radiotherapy and temozolomide beforehand; others had only one.

Documented time point: baseline, week 1 (first vaccination visit). As to treatment: pre-vaccination baseline after standard-of-care therapy. The donors had new WHO grade 3 or 4 astrocytomas; these were IDH1-mutant and ATRX-lost. Germline values: CDR1 LGHNA, CDR2 YNFKEQ. This CDR3 comprises 13 residues. V was cut by 4 bases and J by 9 bases, with 15 bases left in between. The repertoire was sequenced with immunoSEQ multiplex PCR; TCRdb's copy has only in-frame clones and lacks some. The sample includes approximately 100,000 clones, roughly 90% of them seen just once. The clonotype originates from a woman aged 45-65 years with glioma. The sequenced sample was PBMCs, obtained from a glioma patient treated with radiotherapy, temozolomide or both. The chain links TRBV4-2 to TRBJ2-5; D uncertain. CDR3 in amino acids: CASSPYPDGAQYF. The CDR3 region has the DNA TGTGCCAGCAGCCCCTACCCCGATGGGGCCCAGTACTTC.